The 18 T cell receptor beta chains listed next were all sequenced from one sample in a study of T cell responses to AZD1222 COVID-19 vaccine. Data came from immunoSEQ multiplex PCR; TCRdb stores just in-frame clones and leaves some out. The table shows about 160,000 clones, with about nine tenths occurring only once. Sequenced material: peripheral blood, taken on day 0 of AZD1222 vaccination. These receptor sequences come from an adult in good health.

The chain is built from TRBV10-3 and TRBJ1-2; maybe TRBD1 (6 bases). In germline, CDR1 is ENHRY, CDR2 SYGVKD. V gave up 6 bases and J gave up 4 bases, with 12 bases separating them. The CDR3 covers 13 residues. The CDR3 region has the DNA TGTGCCATCAGGGACAGAGACTCCTATGGCTACACCTTC. This codes for CAIRDRDSYGYTF.

The CDR3 reads CAISESDRSNEKLFF. CDR3 coding DNA: TGTGCCATCAGTGAATCGGACAGGTCAAATGAAAAACTGTTTTTT. The chain links TRBV10-3 to TRBJ1-4, with 7 bases lining up with TRBD1. This CDR3 comprises 15 residues. The ends lost 3 bases at V and 5 bases at J; junction bases unmatched: 6. CDR1 and CDR2 (germline): ENHRY, SYGVKD.

V gene TRBV7-9 combines with J gene TRBJ2-3; D possibly matches TRBD1 or TRBD2 (6 bases each). Trimming removed 1 base from V and 5 bases from J, with 10 bases in between. This CDR3 has 14 amino acids. Germline CDR1 is SEHNR and CDR2 is FQNEAQ (reference sequence). The DNA for the CDR3 is TGTGCCAGCAGCTTAGTGGGGGGCCTAGATACGCAGTATTTT. This codes for CASSLVGGLDTQYF.

The chain is built from TRBV11-2 and TRBJ1-1, with 10 positions matching TRBD1. The CDR3 is 13 amino acids. V was pared by 6 bases and J by 10 bases, with 8 bases of the junction left unmatched. Germline V gives CDR1 SGHAT, CDR2 FQNNGV. The CDR3 protein is CASRSTGGAGAFF. CDR3 coding DNA: TGTGCCAGCAGGTCGACAGGGGGCGCTGGAGCTTTCTTT. The full variable domain, its missing parts supplied by reference TRBV11-2 and TRBJ1-1, is EAGVAQSPRYKIIEKRQSVAFWCNPISGHATLYWYQQILGQGPKLLIQFQNNGVVDDSQLPKDRFSAERLKGVDSTLKIQPAKLEDSAVYLCASRSTGGAGAFFGQGTRLTVV.

In this sample, this clone turned up a few times. The V gene is TRBV7-3, the J gene TRBJ2-5; D not resolved. CDR3 length equals 13 residues. Germline CDR1 is SGHTA and CDR2 is FQGTGA. The V end was cut by 5 bases, the J end by 4 bases, with 11 bases between. CDR3 nucleotide sequence: TGTGCCAGCAGCCCCATGTGGGGAGAGACCCAGTACTTC. Residues: CASSPMWGETQYF.

About this clone: The sample has other DNA sequences that encode this CDR3 too. This chain connects TRBV25-1 to TRBJ1-2; no clear D. Germline V gives CDR1 MGHDK, CDR2 SYGVNS. There are 12 residues in the CDR3. V dropped 4 bases and J dropped 4 bases, with 7 bases sitting between them. The CDR3 nucleotides are TGTGCCAGCAGTGCAGGCAGCTATGGCTACACCTTC. Residues: CASSAGSYGYTF.

This rearrangement joins TRBV28 to TRBJ1-2; D perhaps matches TRBD1 (5 bases). CDR1 MDHEN and CDR2 SYDVKM come from the germline V gene. The length of the CDR3 is 13 residues. Deletions cut 4 bases from V and 7 bases from J, with 13 bases between. The CDR3 DNA sequence: TGTGCCAGCAGTTCTCAGGGTCGGGGTGGCTACACCTTC. It encodes CASSSQGRGGYTF.

The gene calls are TRBV6-5 and TRBJ2-7, with 10 bases lining up with TRBD1. Trimming at V came to 6 bases and at J to 6 bases, leaving 8 bases not matched to a gene. Germline V gene data show CDR1 as MNHEY and CDR2 as SVGAGI. This CDR3 has 14 residues. This CDR3 reads CASSRGQGTGEQYF. The CDR3 bases are TGTGCCAGCAGCAGGGGACAGGGGACTGGCGAGCAGTACTTC.

The chain employs TRBV7-2 and TRBJ1-2; 8 positions agree with TRBD1. Germline assignment: CDR1 SGHTA and CDR2 FQGNSA. The CDR3 runs 14 residues. V shed 5 bases and J 8 bases; nucleotides not matched to a gene: 10. The CDR3 DNA is TGTGCCAGCAGCCTAGGTCAGACAGGGGAAGGCTACACCTTC. Translation: CASSLGQTGEGYTF.

This rearrangement joins TRBV19 to TRBJ1-1; a possible D gene is TRBD1 (5 bases). The CDR3 contains 13 residues. The germline gives CDR1 LNHDA, CDR2 SQIVND (reference sequence). V shed 2 bases and J shed 6 bases, with 10 bases lying between them. The CDR3 DNA reads as TGTGCCAGTAGTATACTGGGGGTTGCTGAAGCTTTCTTT. This sequence encodes CASSILGVAEAFF. Full variable domain (rest looked up from reference TRBV19 and TRBJ1-1): DGGITQSPKYLFRKEGQNVTLSCEQNLNHDAMYWYRQDPGQGLRLIYYSQIVNDFQKGDIAEGYSVSREKKESFPLTVTSAQKNPTAFYLCASSILGVAEAFFGQGTRLTVV.

The chain couples TRBV28 to TRBJ2-2, with 9 bases fitting TRBD1. Germline loops: CDR1 MDHEN, CDR2 SYDVKM. The CDR3 runs 15 residues. V gave up 5 bases and J gave up 6 bases; unmatched junction bases: 7. Here the CDR3 DNA reads TGTGCCAGCAGTCCGTGGACAGGGGAGGCCGGGGAGCTGTTTTTT. Encoded protein: CASSPWTGEAGELFF.

J is TRBJ2-7 and V is TRBV27; no clear D. V gave up 2 bases and J gave up 2 bases, with 10 bases separating them. This CDR3 is built from 14 residues. CDR1 and CDR2 (germline): MNHEY, SMNVEV (reference sequence). For the CDR3, the DNA is TGTGCCAGCAGTTTACAAGGGATCCCCTACGAGCAGTACTTC. It encodes CASSLQGIPYEQYF.

The rearrangement links TRBV28 to TRBJ1-2; the D gene is possibly TRBD1 (5 bases). Germline V gene lookup returns CDR1 MDHEN and CDR2 SYDVKM. CDR3 length equals 17 residues. V lost 3 bases and J lost 4, with 21 bases in between. Written as DNA, the CDR3 is TGTGCCAGCAGTTTTGTAACCGCGCGATTAAGGGGCTATGGCTACACCTTC. This gives the protein CASSFVTARLRGYGYTF.

This clone was detected once. This chain joins TRBV5-4 and TRBJ1-2; D is unclear. Trimming stripped 0 bases from V and 4 bases from J, with 7 bases between. Germline CDR1 reads SGHNT; CDR2 reads YYREEE (reference sequence). The CDR3 covers 13 residues. CDR3 DNA sequence: TGTGCCAGCAGCTTGGGTAGAGTCTATGGCTACACCTTC. The encoded protein is CASSLGRVYGYTF.

This sequence joins TRBV18 and TRBJ1-2; 8 nucleotides align to TRBD1. The CDR3 totals 15 residues. Germline lookup yields CDR1 KGHSH and CDR2 LQKENI. The J segment lost 3 bases and the V segment lost 7 bases, leaving 10 bases of the junction unmatched. The CDR3 DNA sequence: TGTGCCAGCTACCGAAACAAACAGGGGGACTATGGCTACACCTTC. This sequence encodes CASYRNKQGDYGYTF. The entire variable domain, with the rest obtained from reference TRBV18 and TRBJ1-2, is as follows: NAGVMQNPRHLVRRRGQEARLRCSPMKGHSHVYWYRQLPEEGLKFMVYLQKENIIDESGMPKERFSAEFPKEGPSILRIQQVVRGDSAAYFCASYRNKQGDYGYTFGSGTRLTVV.

This clone is a singleton in its sample. Within the sample, other DNA sequences also encode this same CDR3. The rearrangement links TRBV4-3 to TRBJ1-2; D ambiguous. The CDR3 consists of 13 residues. Looked up from germline, CDR1 is LGHNA and CDR2 is YSLEER. V was trimmed by 0 bases and J by 4 bases, leaving 6 bases between them. The CDR3 DNA reads as TGCGCCAGCAGCCAAGACAGGACCTATGGCTACACCTTC. This codes for CASSQDRTYGYTF.

This clone was observed once. The chain employs TRBV28 and TRBJ1-2, with a weak D call TRBD1 (6 bases). The CDR3 spans 14 residues. V lost 7 bases to trimming and J lost 5 bases, with 17 bases between them. Germline CDR1 MDHEN, CDR2 SYDVKM. In DNA, the CDR3 is TGTGCCAGCACCCCTCAAGGGGGGGCTTATGGCTACACCTTC. Protein sequence: CASTPQGGAYGYTF.

In this sample, this clone turned up once. The chain joins TRBV5-1 to TRBJ2-3; D possibly matches TRBD1 or TRBD2 (5 bases each). CDR1 and CDR2 (germline): SGHRS, YFSETQ. Trimming left V 2 bases short and J 0 bases short, with 16 bases between. CDR3 length: 17 amino acids. The CDR3 protein is CASSLLGDGSSTDTQYF. The DNA for the CDR3 is TGCGCCAGCAGCTTACTGGGGGATGGCTCTAGCACAGATACGCAGTATTTT.